This is a list of T cell receptor beta chains from one sample in a study of T cells expressing NK-cell markers. For each CDR3 protein, TCRdb gives one entry from its re-call of the 5' RACE reads, without DNA. The sample spans approximately 380,000 distinct CDR3 sequences; the ten largest clones claim roughly 5.2%. The sequenced material came from blood T cells: a sorted CD56 or NKG2C T cell subset, CD4+ or CD8+ T cells, or bulk PBMC T cells (not recorded which). The receptors derive from a man aged 18-69 years in good health. The CDR3 runs from the conserved cysteine through the conserved F or W. Fields, in order: V gene, J gene, CDR3 protein.

V: TRBV7-7; J: TRBJ2-5; CDR3: CASSFIPQETQYF
V: TRBV7-2; J: TRBJ1-6; CDR3: CASSLAGRATNSPLHF
V: TRBV19; J: TRBJ2-6; CDR3: CASSSRVSGANVLTF
V: TRBV7-3; J: TRBJ2-5; CDR3: CASSTTGLAGETQYF
V: TRBV12-3/TRBV12-4; J: TRBJ1-5; CDR3: CASSSPGGGGNQPQHF
V: TRBV18; J: TRBJ2-7; CDR3: CASSSQGDSSYEQYF
V: TRBV7-3; J: TRBJ2-3; CDR3: CASKRDPGSDTQYF
V: TRBV10-3; J: TRBJ2-1; CDR3: CAISESTGQYEQFF
V: TRBV27; J: TRBJ2-5; CDR3: CASSWTGTSVGQTQYF
V: TRBV6-5; J: TRBJ2-2; CDR3: CASRLNPGLKNTGELFF
V: TRBV6-5; J: TRBJ2-5; CDR3: CASSYSYGTGGQETQYF
V: TRBV10-3; J: TRBJ2-7; CDR3: CAISGAASYSYEQYF
V: TRBV5-1; J: TRBJ2-5; CDR3: CASSFRGGAEETQYF
V: TRBV4-2; J: TRBJ1-6; CDR3: CASSQDRDHNSPLHF
V: TRBV20-1; J: TRBJ2-5; CDR3: CSADGGLAGPQETQYF
V: TRBV19; J: TRBJ2-7; CDR3: CASSVGTGVKDEQYF
V: TRBV18; J: TRBJ2-7; CDR3: CASGKRGAYEQYF
V: TRBV20-1; J: TRBJ1-4; CDR3: CSARLRGGNEKLFF
V: TRBV18; J: TRBJ2-7; CDR3: CASSTFTSGGDEQYF
V: TRBV12-3/TRBV12-4; J: TRBJ2-1; CDR3: CASSQRRGNEQFF
V: TRBV12-3/TRBV12-4; J: TRBJ1-2; CDR3: CASSLGQGPNYTF
V: TRBV5-1; J: TRBJ2-1; CDR3: CASSQQGGLYNEQFF
V: TRBV11-2; J: TRBJ2-5; CDR3: CASSSMGLAGGRETQYF
V: TRBV11-2; J: TRBJ2-3; CDR3: CASSLLGTAFTDTQYF
V: TRBV10-2; J: TRBJ2-7; CDR3: CASRSGLAGGRSYEQYF
V: TRBV2; J: TRBJ1-1; CDR3: CASSENGGGYTEAFF
V: TRBV5-1; J: TRBJ2-1; CDR3: CASSLAGPLNNEQFF
V: TRBV10-2; J: TRBJ1-1; CDR3: CASTKATGSRAFF
V: TRBV20-1; J: TRBJ2-5; CDR3: CSMGLAGGRQETQYF
V: TRBV21-1; J: TRBJ1-1; CDR3: CASTYRREEGTEAFF
V: TRBV7-3; J: TRBJ2-7; CDR3: CASSLGPGQTYEQYF
V: TRBV5-1; J: TRBJ2-3; CDR3: CASSYPGQGAGDTQYF
V: TRBV12-3/TRBV12-4; J: TRBJ1-2; CDR3: CASSARRQGGGYTF
V: TRBV3-1; J: TRBJ2-1; CDR3: CASSQDLPNRGSYNEQFF
V: TRBV4-2; J: TRBJ2-3; CDR3: CASSQGRLATDTQYF
V: TRBV19; J: TRBJ2-7; CDR3: CASNPTSGDYEQYF
V: TRBV18; J: TRBJ1-5; CDR3: CASSPDREPQHF
V: TRBV21-1; J: TRBJ2-7; CDR3: CASSNMSGEQYF
V: TRBV27; J: TRBJ2-3; CDR3: CASRRWAEQDFWDTQYF
V: TRBV5-1; J: TRBJ2-1; CDR3: CASSQKRRTSGGSGQFF
V: TRBV15; J: TRBJ1-4; CDR3: CATSRDKRVIEKLFF
V: TRBV12-3/TRBV12-4; J: TRBJ2-7; CDR3: CASSLPSGRGPQEQYF
V: TRBV27; J: TRBJ2-7; CDR3: CASRDRGLGTYEQYF
V: TRBV19; J: TRBJ1-2; CDR3: CASKRQTNYGYTF
V: TRBV29-1; J: TRBJ1-1; CDR3: CSAWTGRTEAFF
V: TRBV2; J: TRBJ2-3; CDR3: CASSSQGLAGTQYF
V: TRBV20-1; J: TRBJ1-3; CDR3: CSAGPNGGNTIYF
V: TRBV12-3/TRBV12-4; J: TRBJ1-2; CDR3: CASSATDRGTYGYTF
V: TRBV3-1; J: TRBJ2-3; CDR3: CASSLNPGLQIDTQYF
V: TRBV2; J: TRBJ1-1; CDR3: CASTIQGRNTEAFF
V: TRBV29-1; J: TRBJ1-2; CDR3: CSVRYGGPNYGYTF
V: TRBV11-2; J: TRBJ2-1; CDR3: CASSLEAYSEQFF
V: TRBV18; J: TRBJ2-1; CDR3: CASSPQGAGEQFF
V: TRBV29-1; J: TRBJ1-3; CDR3: CSVVQFGNTIYF
V: TRBV3-1; J: TRBJ2-2; CDR3: CASSQEDWGNTGELFF